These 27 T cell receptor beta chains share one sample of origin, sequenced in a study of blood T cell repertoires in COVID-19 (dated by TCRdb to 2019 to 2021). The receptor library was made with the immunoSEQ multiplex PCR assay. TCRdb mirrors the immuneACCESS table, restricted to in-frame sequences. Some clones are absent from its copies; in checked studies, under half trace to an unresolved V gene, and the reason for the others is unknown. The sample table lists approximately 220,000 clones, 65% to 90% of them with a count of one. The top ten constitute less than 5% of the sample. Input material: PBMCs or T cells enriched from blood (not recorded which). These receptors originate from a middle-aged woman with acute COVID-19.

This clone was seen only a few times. The CDR3 sequence: CASSLGARGDGYTF. The CDR3 DNA reads as TGTGCCAGCAGCTTAGGGGCCCGGGGAGATGGCTACACCTTC. The chain links TRBV7-9 to TRBJ1-2, with D hard to call. The germline V and J ends were trimmed by 1 base and 6 bases, with 12 bases remaining between them. This CDR3 contains 14 residues. Germline assignment: CDR1 SEHNR and CDR2 FQNEAQ (reference sequence).

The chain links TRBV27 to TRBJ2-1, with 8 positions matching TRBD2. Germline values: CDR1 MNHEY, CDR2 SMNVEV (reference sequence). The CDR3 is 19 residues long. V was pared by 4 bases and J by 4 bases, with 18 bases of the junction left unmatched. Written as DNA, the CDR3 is TGTGCCAGCAGTTCCCCAGCGGGAGCCCTCCCGAGGAGTTACAATGAGCAGTTCTTC. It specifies CASSSPAGALPRSYNEQFF.

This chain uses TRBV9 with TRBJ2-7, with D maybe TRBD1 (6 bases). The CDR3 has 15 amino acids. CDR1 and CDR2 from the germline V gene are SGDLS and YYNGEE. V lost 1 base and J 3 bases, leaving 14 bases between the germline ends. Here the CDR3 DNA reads TGTGCCAGCAGCGTACTTGGGACACCTGACTACGAGCAGTACTTC. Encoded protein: CASSVLGTPDYEQYF.

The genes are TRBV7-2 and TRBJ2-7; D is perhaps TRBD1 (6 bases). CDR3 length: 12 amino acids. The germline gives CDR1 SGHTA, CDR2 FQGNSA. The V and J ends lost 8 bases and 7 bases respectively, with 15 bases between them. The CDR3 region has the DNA TGTGCCAGCCGTGACAGGAACCTAGAGCAGTACTTC. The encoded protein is CASRDRNLEQYF.

The CDR3 DNA is TGTGCCAGCAGCTTAGTGGACAGGGCCTACGAGCAGTACTTC. Its translation is CASSLVDRAYEQYF. The chain uses TRBV11-2 and TRBJ2-7, with 8 bases lining up with TRBD1. Per germline, CDR1 SGHAT and CDR2 FQNNGV. J gave up 2 bases and V 1 base, and 1 base lay outside the gene matches. The CDR3 runs to 14 residues.

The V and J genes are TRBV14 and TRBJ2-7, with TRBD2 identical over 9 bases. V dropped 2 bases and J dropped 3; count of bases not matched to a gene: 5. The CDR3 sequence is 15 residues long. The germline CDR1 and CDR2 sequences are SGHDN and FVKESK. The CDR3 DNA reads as TGTGCCAGCAGCCAAAGACTAGCGGAACGCTACGAGCAGTACTTC. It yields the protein CASSQRLAERYEQYF.

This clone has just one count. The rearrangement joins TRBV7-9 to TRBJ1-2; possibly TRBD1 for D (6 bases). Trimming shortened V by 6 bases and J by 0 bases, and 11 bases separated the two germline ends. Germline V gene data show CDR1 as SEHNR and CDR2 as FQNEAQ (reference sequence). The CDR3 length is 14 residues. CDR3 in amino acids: CASRPGASNYGYTF. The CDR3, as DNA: TGTGCCAGCAGACCAGGGGCGTCTAACTATGGCTACACCTTC.

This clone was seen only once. The CDR3 region has the DNA TGTGCCATCAGTGGGGGGCAGGTGGCCAAAAACATTCAGTACTTC. Protein product: CAISGGQVAKNIQYF. The chain joins TRBV10-3 to TRBJ2-4; D may be TRBD1 (6 bases). V was cut by 4 bases and J by 1 base, with 11 bases left in between. CDR1 and CDR2 from the germline V gene are ENHRY and SYGVKD. The CDR3 runs 15 residues.

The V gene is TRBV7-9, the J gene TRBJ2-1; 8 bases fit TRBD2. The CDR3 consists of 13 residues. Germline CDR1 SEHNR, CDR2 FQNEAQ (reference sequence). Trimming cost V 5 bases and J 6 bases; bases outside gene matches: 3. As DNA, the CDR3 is TGTGCCAGCAGCGTGACTAGCGTCAATGAGCAGTTCTTC. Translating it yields CASSVTSVNEQFF.

The CDR3 DNA sequence: TGTGCCAGCAGTAACAGGGATCGGAATTCACCCCTCCACTTT. Amino acid sequence: CASSNRDRNSPLHF. The J gene is TRBJ1-6, the V gene TRBV27, with TRBD1 as a possible D gene (6 bases). CDR3 size: 14 residues. Trimming left V 5 bases short and J 7 bases short, with 12 bases between. Looked up from germline, CDR1 is MNHEY and CDR2 is SMNVEV (reference sequence).

Written as DNA, the CDR3 is TGTGCCAGCAGCCCTCAGGGATCACCCCTCCACTTT. It specifies CASSPQGSPLHF. The chain employs TRBV27 and TRBJ1-6; maybe TRBD1 (5 bases). V lost 6 bases and J 10 bases, leaving 10 bases between the germline ends. Germline CDR1 is MNHEY and CDR2 is SMNVEV (reference sequence). The CDR3 covers 12 residues.

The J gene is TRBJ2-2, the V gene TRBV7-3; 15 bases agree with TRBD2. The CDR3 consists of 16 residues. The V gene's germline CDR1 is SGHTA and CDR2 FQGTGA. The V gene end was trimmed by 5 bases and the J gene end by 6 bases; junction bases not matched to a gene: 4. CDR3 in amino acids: CASSPGLAGGAGELFF. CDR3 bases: TGTGCCAGCAGCCCTGGACTAGCGGGAGGGGCCGGGGAGCTGTTTTTT.

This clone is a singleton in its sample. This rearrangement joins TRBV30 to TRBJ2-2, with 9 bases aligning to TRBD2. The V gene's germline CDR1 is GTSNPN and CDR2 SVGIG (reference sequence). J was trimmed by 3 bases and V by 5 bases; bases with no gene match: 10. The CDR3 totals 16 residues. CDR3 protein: CAWGRFSGSYTGELFF. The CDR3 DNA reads TGTGCCTGGGGGCGATTTAGCGGGAGCTACACCGGGGAGCTGTTTTTT.

The CDR3 region is CASSPGLYEQYF. DNA for the CDR3: TGTGCCAGCAGCCCGGGTCTGTACGAGCAGTACTTC. The V gene is TRBV12-3 or TRBV12-4, the J gene TRBJ2-7; D is unresolved. This CDR3 spans 12 amino acids. Deletions cut 6 bases from V and 4 bases from J, with 10 bases between.

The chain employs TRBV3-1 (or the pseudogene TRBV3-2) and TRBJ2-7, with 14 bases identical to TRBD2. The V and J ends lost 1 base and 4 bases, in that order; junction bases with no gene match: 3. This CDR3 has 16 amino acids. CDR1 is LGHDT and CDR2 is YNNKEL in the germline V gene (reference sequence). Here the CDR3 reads CASSQGLAGGRYEQYF. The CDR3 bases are TGTGCCAGCAGCCAAGGACTAGCGGGAGGGCGGTACGAGCAGTACTTC.

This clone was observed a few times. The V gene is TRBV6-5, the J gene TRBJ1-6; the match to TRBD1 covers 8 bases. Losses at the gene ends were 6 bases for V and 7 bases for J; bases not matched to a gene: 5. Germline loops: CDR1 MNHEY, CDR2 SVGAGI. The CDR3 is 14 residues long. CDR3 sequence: CASSGTGGNSPLHF. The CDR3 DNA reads TGTGCCAGCAGCGGGACAGGAGGAAATTCACCCCTCCACTTT.

The CDR3 sequence: CASSLQTGGPETQYF. The CDR3 nucleotides read TGTGCCAGCAGCCTTCAGACAGGGGGCCCGGAGACCCAGTACTTC. The chain combines TRBV3-1 (or the pseudogene TRBV3-2) with TRBJ2-5; 10 bases agree with TRBD1. CDR3 size: 15 residues. V lost 4 bases to trimming and J lost 5 bases; unmatched junction nucleotides: 7. The germline gives CDR1 LGHDT, CDR2 YNNKEL (reference sequence).

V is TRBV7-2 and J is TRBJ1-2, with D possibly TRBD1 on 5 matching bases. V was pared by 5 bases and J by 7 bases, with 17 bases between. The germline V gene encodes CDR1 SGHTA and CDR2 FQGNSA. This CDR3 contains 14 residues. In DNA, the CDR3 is TGTGCCAGCAGCCTCTCCGGGGGGTTAGGTGGCTACACCTTC. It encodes CASSLSGGLGGYTF.

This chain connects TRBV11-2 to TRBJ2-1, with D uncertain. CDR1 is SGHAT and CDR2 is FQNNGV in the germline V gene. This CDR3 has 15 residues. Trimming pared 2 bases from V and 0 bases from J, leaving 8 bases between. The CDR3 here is CASSLFPVSYNEQFF. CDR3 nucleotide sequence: TGTGCCAGCAGCTTATTTCCGGTCTCCTACAATGAGCAGTTCTTC.

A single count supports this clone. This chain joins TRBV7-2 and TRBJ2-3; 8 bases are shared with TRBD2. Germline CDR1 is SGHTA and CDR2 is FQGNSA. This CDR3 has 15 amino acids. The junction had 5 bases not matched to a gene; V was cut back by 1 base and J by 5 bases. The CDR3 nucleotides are TGTGCCAGCAGCTTAGTGCAGCGGGAGATAGATACGCAGTATTTT. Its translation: CASSLVQREIDTQYF.

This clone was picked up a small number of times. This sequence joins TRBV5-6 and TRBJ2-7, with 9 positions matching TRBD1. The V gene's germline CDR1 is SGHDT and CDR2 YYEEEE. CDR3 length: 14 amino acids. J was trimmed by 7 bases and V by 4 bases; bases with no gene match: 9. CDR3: CASSRVQGAREQYF. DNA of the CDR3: TGTGCCAGCAGCCGGGTACAGGGGGCGCGTGAGCAGTACTTC.

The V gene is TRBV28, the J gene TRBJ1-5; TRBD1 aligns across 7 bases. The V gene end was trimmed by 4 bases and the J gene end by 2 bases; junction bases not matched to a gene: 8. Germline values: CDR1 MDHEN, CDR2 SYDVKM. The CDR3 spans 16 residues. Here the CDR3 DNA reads TGTGCCAGCAGTTCCCGACAGGGTTGGCGCAATCAGCCCCAGCATTTT. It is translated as CASSSRQGWRNQPQHF. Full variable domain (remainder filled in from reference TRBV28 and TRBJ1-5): DVKVTQSSRYLVKRTGEKVFLECVQDMDHENMFWYRQDPGLGLRLIYFSYDVKMKEKGDIPEGYSVSREKKERFSLILESASTNQTSMYLCASSSRQGWRNQPQHFGDGTRLSIL.

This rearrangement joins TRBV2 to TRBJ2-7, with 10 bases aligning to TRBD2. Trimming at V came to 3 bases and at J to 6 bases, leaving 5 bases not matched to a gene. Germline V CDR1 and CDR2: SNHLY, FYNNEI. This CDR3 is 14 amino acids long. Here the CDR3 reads CASSDSSGSFEQYF. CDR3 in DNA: TGTGCCAGCAGTGATTCTAGCGGGAGTTTCGAGCAGTACTTC.

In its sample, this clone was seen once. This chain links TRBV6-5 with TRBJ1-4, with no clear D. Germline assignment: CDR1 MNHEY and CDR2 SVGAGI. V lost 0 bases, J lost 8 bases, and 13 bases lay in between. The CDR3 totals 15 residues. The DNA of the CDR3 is TGTGCCAGCAGTTACTCCGGGGTCCCGAACGAAAAACTGTTTTTT. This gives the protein CASSYSGVPNEKLFF.

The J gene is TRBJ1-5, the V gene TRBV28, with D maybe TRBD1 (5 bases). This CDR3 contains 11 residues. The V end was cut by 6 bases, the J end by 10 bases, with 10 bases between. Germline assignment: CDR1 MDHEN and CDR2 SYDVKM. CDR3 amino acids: CASSPDIPQHF. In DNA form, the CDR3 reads TGTGCCAGCAGCCCGGACATCCCCCAGCATTTT.

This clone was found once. The CDR3 sequence: CASNSRGSYGYTF. The CDR3 DNA is TGTGCCTCCAATTCCAGGGGCTCCTATGGCTACACCTTC. The rearrangement joins TRBV30 to TRBJ1-2, with D maybe TRBD1 (6 bases). The CDR3 is made up of 13 amino acids. The V end lost 7 bases, the J end lost 4 bases, and 16 bases lay between the germline ends. CDR1 and CDR2 from the germline V gene are GTSNPN and SVGIG (reference sequence).

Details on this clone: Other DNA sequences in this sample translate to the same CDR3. CDR3 nucleotide sequence: TGTGCCAGCAGGGGAGGCACTGAAGCTTTCTTT. This sequence encodes CASRGGTEAFF. The chain joins TRBV3-1 (or the pseudogene TRBV3-2) to TRBJ1-1; D not resolved. V lost 6 bases, J lost 4 bases, and 6 bases lay in between. The CDR3 is made up of 11 amino acids. Germline assignment: CDR1 LGHDT and CDR2 YNNKEL (reference sequence).